These 19 T cell receptor beta chains share one sample of origin, sequenced in a study of shared clonotypes between healthy human individuals. Profiled with immunoSEQ multiplex PCR; TCRdb holds only in-frame clones, not every one. The table includes some 490,000 clones, roughly 80% detected once. The sample taken for sequencing was PBMCs. The receptor set was obtained from a woman in her forties in good health. Some clones in this sample may be carry-over from other donors' samples.

The rearrangement links TRBV29-1 to TRBJ2-1, with 10 bases matching TRBD2. J gave up 4 bases and V 7 bases, and 10 bases lay outside the gene matches. Germline CDR1 is SQVTM and CDR2 is ANQGSEA. The CDR3 covers 15 residues. The CDR3 loop reads CSAKDRLAGYNEQFF. The CDR3 region has the DNA TGCAGCGCTAAAGACCGACTAGCGGGTTACAATGAGCAGTTCTTC.

The genes are TRBV5-1 and TRBJ1-6; 7 nucleotides match TRBD1. The germline V gene encodes CDR1 SGHRS and CDR2 YFSETQ. Germline trimming cut 0 bases from V and 5 bases from J; bases unmatched to any gene: 5. The CDR3 is 16 residues long. The CDR3: CASSLGGQTNNSPLHF. The CDR3, as DNA: TGCGCCAGCAGCTTGGGGGGACAGACCAATAATTCACCCCTCCACTTT.

This clone is labeled as medium-sized (0.01 to 0.1%). This sequence joins TRBV5-1 and TRBJ2-4; D perhaps matches TRBD2 (5 bases). Germline loops: CDR1 SGHRS, CDR2 YFSETQ. Deletions cut 4 bases from V and 6 bases from J, with 17 bases between. There are 15 residues in the CDR3. The CDR3 nucleotides are TGCGCCAGCAGCCTAGAGGGCCAACCCGGAAACATTCAGTACTTC. Its protein is CASSLEGQPGNIQYF.

The rearrangement links TRBV10-3 to TRBJ2-1; 10 bases agree with TRBD2. Unmatched junction bases numbered 6, after V lost 4 bases and J lost 6 bases. CDR3 size: 15 residues. Germline-derived CDR1 and CDR2 are ENHRY and SYGVKD. For the CDR3, the DNA is TGTGCCATCAGTGTGTCGACTAGCGGGTCCAATGAGCAGTTCTTC. This sequence encodes CAISVSTSGSNEQFF.

This clone is large within its sample. The sample carries other DNA sequences with the same CDR3. CDR3: CASQGYEKLFF. CDR3 sequence (DNA): TGTGCCAGTCAGGGTTATGAAAAACTGTTTTTT. This rearrangement joins TRBV2 to TRBJ1-4, with D possibly matching TRBD1 (5 bases). From germline, CDR1 is SNHLY and CDR2 FYNNEI. The CDR3 is 11 residues long. The V and J ends lost 9 bases and 6 bases respectively, with 8 bases between them. Filled out from reference TRBV2 and TRBJ1-4, the complete variable domain reads EPEVTQTPSHQVTQMGQEVILRCVPISNHLYFYWYRQILGQKVEFLVSFYNNEISEKSEIFDDQFSVERPDGSNFTLKIRSTKLEDSAMYFCASQGYEKLFFGSGTQLSVL.

CDR3 sequence (DNA): TGTGCCAGCAGCTTAGTACAGATGAACACTGAAGCTTTCTTT. Its protein is CASSLVQMNTEAFF. This chain joins TRBV11-2 and TRBJ1-1, with D unclear. Germline V lookup: CDR1 SGHAT, CDR2 FQNNGV. V was pared by 1 base and J by 0 bases, with 6 bases between. CDR3 length: 14 amino acids.

The chain joins TRBV19 to TRBJ2-7, with 9 bases matching TRBD1. Germline CDR1 LNHDA, CDR2 SQIVND (reference sequence). V gave up 5 bases and J gave up 4 bases; unmatched junction bases: 9. The CDR3 is made up of 15 amino acids. The CDR3 region has the DNA TGTGCCAGTAGTGCCCCCGGGACAGGGAGATACGAGCAGTACTTC. It is translated as CASSAPGTGRYEQYF.

A word on this clone: Other nucleotide sequences from this sample produce the same CDR3. This rearrangement joins TRBV7-9 to TRBJ2-1; 10 bases align to TRBD2. Looked up from germline, CDR1 is SEHNR and CDR2 is FQNEAQ (reference sequence). The CDR3 extends over 16 amino acids. V shed 0 bases, J shed 2 bases, and the junction held 1 base outside the gene matches. DNA for the CDR3: TGTGCCAGCAGCTTAGCGCTAGCGGGAGCCTACAATGAGCAGTTCTTC. It specifies CASSLALAGAYNEQFF.

V and J are TRBV7-8 and TRBJ2-1; D might be TRBD1 (6 bases). CDR1 and CDR2 from the germline V gene are SGHVS and FQNEAQ. The length of the CDR3 is 14 residues. The V gene lost 7 bases and the J gene lost 3 bases, with 13 bases spanning the gap. DNA of the CDR3: TGTGCCAGCACTGACAGGACACGCTACAATGAGCAGTTCTTC. Translation gives CASTDRTRYNEQFF.

This chain uses TRBV28 with TRBJ2-7, with a possible D match to TRBD2 (5 bases). Germline-derived CDR1 and CDR2 are MDHEN and SYDVKM. This CDR3 region has 14 residues. The V gene lost 8 bases and the J gene lost 2 bases, with 16 bases spanning the gap. The CDR3 nucleotides read TGTGCCAGCGCATTAGCCGGGATTACCTACGAGCAGTACTTC. Amino acid sequence: CASALAGITYEQYF.

The J gene is TRBJ2-1, the V gene TRBV5-1; 8 bases are a match to TRBD2. The J segment lost 2 bases and the V segment lost 3 bases, leaving 7 bases of the junction unmatched. Germline CDR1 SGHRS, CDR2 YFSETQ. This CDR3 is built from 16 residues. In DNA form, the CDR3 reads TGCGCCAGCAGCTCATACCTAGCGGGTGCCTACAATGAGCAGTTCTTC. Its protein is CASSSYLAGAYNEQFF.

Here the CDR3 reads CASRTGLAGVEQFF. The CDR3 DNA reads as TGTGCCAGCAGAACGGGACTAGCGGGAGTTGAGCAGTTCTTC. The gene calls are TRBV5-6 and TRBJ2-1; 14 positions match TRBD2. The CDR3 loop spans 14 amino acids. With V trimmed by 5 bases and J by 9 bases, 4 bases remained unmatched. Germline loops: CDR1 SGHDT, CDR2 YYEEEE.

The chain has TRBV7-2 and TRBJ2-1, with TRBD2 as a possible D gene (5 bases). Germline assignment: CDR1 SGHTA and CDR2 FQGNSA. V dropped 1 base and J dropped 3 bases, with 16 bases sitting between them. The length of the CDR3 is 17 residues. CDR3 DNA sequence: TGTGCCAGCAGCTTAGACGTCGTTGTTCGGGGCTACAATGAGCAGTTCTTC. Translated: CASSLDVVVRGYNEQFF.

About this clone itself: Relative to the germline gene, one junction end is altered; a read error may explain this. This sequence joins TRBV5-4 and TRBJ1-5; D call uncertain. The CDR3 covers 11 residues. Germline lookup yields CDR1 SGHNT and CDR2 YYREEE (reference sequence). The CDR3 coding sequence is TGTGCCAGCAGCACCGAGATTTCCGGCGATTTT. It encodes CASSTEISGDF.

The CDR3 nucleotides are TGTGCCAGCCGACTTAGCGGCCCAAGCACAGATACGCAGTATTTT. It translates to CASRLSGPSTDTQYF. The chain links TRBV2 to TRBJ2-3, with D possibly matching TRBD2 (6 bases). The germline V gene has CDR1 SNHLY and CDR2 FYNNEI. The V and J ends lost 8 bases and 0 bases respectively, with 15 bases between them. The CDR3 has 15 residues. Full variable domain (outside the CDR3, taken from reference TRBV2 and TRBJ2-3): EPEVTQTPSHQVTQMGQEVILRCVPISNHLYFYWYRQILGQKVEFLVSFYNNEISEKSEIFDDQFSVERPDGSNFTLKIRSTKLEDSAMYFCASRLSGPSTDTQYFGPGTRLTVL.

The chain joins TRBV30 to TRBJ1-5; 7 nucleotides align to TRBD1. The V and J ends lost 2 bases and 4 bases, in that order; junction bases with no gene match: 8. The CDR3 runs to 15 residues. Per germline, CDR1 GTSNPN and CDR2 SVGIG (reference sequence). The CDR3 reads CAWSNRGQFNQPQHF. CDR3 in DNA: TGTGCCTGGAGTAACCGGGGACAGTTTAATCAGCCCCAGCATTTT.

The chain recombines TRBV29-1 with TRBJ1-2; 7 bases align to TRBD1. The germline V gene encodes CDR1 SQVTM and CDR2 ANQGSEA. The CDR3 is 13 amino acids. The V segment lost 3 bases and the J segment 8 bases; nucleotides outside the gene matches: 9. The CDR3 sequence is CSVERDRVYGYTF. Written as DNA, the CDR3 is TGCAGCGTTGAGAGAGACAGGGTTTACGGCTACACCTTC. Combining the CDR3 with reference TRBV29-1 and TRBJ1-2 gives the whole variable domain SAVISQKPSRDICQRGTSLTIQCQVDSQVTMMFWYRQQPGQSLTLIATANQGSEATYESGFVIDKFPISRPNLTFSTLTVSNMSPEDSSIYLCSVERDRVYGYTFGSGTRLTVV.

This clone has more than one count but fewer than ten. This chain uses TRBV6-5 with TRBJ1-2; D is unresolved. The ends were cut back, 7 bases at V and 2 bases at J, with 17 bases in the middle. Germline V gives CDR1 MNHEY, CDR2 SVGAGI. The CDR3 spans 15 residues. The DNA of the CDR3 is TGTGCCAGCACCCTAGAGAGGCCCGAGAACTATGGCTACACCTTC. Encoded protein: CASTLERPENYGYTF.

This clone was found once. This chain uses TRBV5-8 with TRBJ2-7; D possibly corresponds to TRBD1 (6 bases). The CDR3 contains 13 residues. From germline, CDR1 is SGHTS and CDR2 YDEGEE. The ends were cut back, 4 bases at V and 0 bases at J, with 8 bases in the middle. CDR3 amino acids: CASSRDNSYEQYF. The CDR3 DNA follows: TGTGCCAGCAGCCGGGACAACTCCTACGAGCAGTACTTC.